Below, 18 T cell receptor beta chains from the same sample are listed, as sequenced in a study of blood T cell repertoires in COVID-19. TCRdb's table, derived via immunoSEQ multiplex PCR, lists solely in-frame clones and lacks some. The repertoire has roughly 180,000 clones, approximately 84% of them found once; the top ten carry less than 9%. Sequencing input: peripheral blood. These receptors were obtained from a man in his forties who had recovered from COVID-19.

V and J are TRBV5-5 and TRBJ2-7; 9 bases agree with TRBD1. Looked up from germline, CDR1 is SGHKS and CDR2 is YYEKEE (reference sequence). V gave up 7 bases and J gave up 4 bases; unmatched junction bases: 9. The CDR3 spans 14 residues. The CDR3 here is CASSQTGGRYEQYF. In DNA form, the CDR3 reads TGTGCCAGCTCCCAGACAGGGGGGAGGTACGAGCAGTACTTC.

The chain uses TRBV18 and TRBJ1-4; D may be TRBD1 (6 bases). Germline values: CDR1 KGHSH, CDR2 LQKENI. The V end was cut by 0 bases, the J end by 5 bases, with 13 bases between. The CDR3 runs 16 residues. The CDR3 bases are TGTGCCAGCTCACCACCCAGCAGGGGAGGGAATGAAAAACTGTTTTTT. Translating gives CASSPPSRGGNEKLFF.

The gene calls are TRBV30 and TRBJ2-3; TRBD2 is a possible D gene (5 bases). The ends were cut back, 0 bases at V and 1 base at J, with 14 bases in the middle. Germline V lookup: CDR1 GTSNPN, CDR2 SVGIG (reference sequence). The CDR3 loop spans 16 amino acids. The CDR3 is CAWSVDTSLGTDTQYF. CDR3 nucleotides: TGTGCCTGGAGTGTAGACACATCACTAGGCACAGATACGCAGTATTTT.

The gene calls are TRBV7-2 and TRBJ2-4; the D gene is possibly TRBD1 (6 bases). V was cut by 1 base and J by 3 bases, with 13 bases left in between. Germline CDR1 SGHTA, CDR2 FQGNSA. The CDR3 is made up of 16 amino acids. The CDR3 bases are TGTGCCAGCAGCTTAGTTGGGGGCGTGGACAAAAACATTCAGTACTTC. Protein sequence: CASSLVGGVDKNIQYF.

The chain has TRBV6-5 and TRBJ2-5, with D perhaps matching TRBD2 (5 bases). Trimming removed 9 bases at V and 5 bases at J, with 13 bases between. CDR3 length: 12 residues. The germline V gene encodes CDR1 MNHEY and CDR2 SVGAGI. CDR3: CASYSTGETQYF. The CDR3 bases are TGTGCCAGTTATTCTACGGGGGAGACCCAGTACTTC.

The V call is TRBV27, the J call TRBJ2-1, with 14 bases identical to TRBD2. The CDR3 is made up of 16 amino acids. V lost 5 bases, J lost 2 bases, and 2 bases stayed unmatched. Germline CDR1 MNHEY, CDR2 SMNVEV (reference sequence). This chain's CDR3 is CASSGTSGGTYNEQFF. As DNA, the CDR3 is TGTGCCAGCAGTGGGACTAGCGGGGGAACCTACAATGAGCAGTTCTTC.

The CDR3 nucleotides read TGTGCCACCAGTGACGGCGGGGGGAGCAGATACAATGAGCAGTTCTTC. Protein: CATSDGGGSRYNEQFF. The chain carries TRBV24-1 and TRBJ2-1; 8 bases line up with TRBD2. This CDR3 has 16 amino acids. With 4 bases clipped from V and 4 bases from J, the junction kept 8 bases outside the gene matches. The germline CDR1 and CDR2 sequences are KGHDR and SFDVKD.

This clone was seen only once. V and J are TRBV3-1 (or the pseudogene TRBV3-2) and TRBJ2-4, with TRBD1 as a possible D gene (6 bases). Germline lookup yields CDR1 LGHDT and CDR2 YNNKEL (reference sequence). The V end lost 1 base, the J end lost 1 base, and 11 bases lay between the germline ends. The CDR3 covers 16 residues. CDR3 amino acids: CASSQAWGHAKNIQYF. DNA of the CDR3: TGTGCCAGCAGCCAAGCCTGGGGGCATGCCAAAAACATTCAGTACTTC.

The chain combines TRBV25-1 with TRBJ2-1; 8 bases map to TRBD1. The J segment lost 4 bases and the V segment lost 6 bases, leaving 5 bases of the junction unmatched. Germline CDR1 is MGHDK and CDR2 is SYGVNS. This CDR3 has 14 amino acids. The CDR3 coding sequence is TGTGCCAGCAGGGGGACAGGCCGATACAATGAGCAGTTCTTC. Translating gives CASRGTGRYNEQFF.

Comments on this clone: This sample includes further DNA sequences coding for the same CDR3. In DNA form, the CDR3 reads TGTGCCAGCAGTTTTGGCAGACAAGAGACCCAGTACTTC. Translation gives CASSFGRQETQYF. V usage is TRBV12-3 or TRBV12-4 and J usage is TRBJ2-5; no reliable D call. The CDR3 is 13 amino acids. V lost 3 bases and J 2 bases, leaving 7 bases between the germline ends.

The chain has TRBV7-2 and TRBJ2-1, with D possibly matching TRBD2 (5 bases). With 3 bases removed from V and 4 bases from J, the gap between germline ends came to 7 bases. Germline V gene lookup returns CDR1 SGHTA and CDR2 FQGNSA. The CDR3 is 13 amino acids. The CDR3 spells CASSFPGYNEQFF. The DNA for the CDR3 is TGTGCCAGCAGCTTTCCGGGGTACAATGAGCAGTTCTTC.

V and J are TRBV12-3 or TRBV12-4 and TRBJ2-1; TRBD1 might be the D (5 bases). Between the trimmed V and J ends, which lost 7 bases and 8 bases, there was a span of 15 bases. There are 13 residues in the CDR3. Here the CDR3 DNA reads TGTGCCAGCACCCCCCAGGGTAATGATGAGCAGTTCTTC. It translates to CASTPQGNDEQFF.

V is TRBV27 and J is TRBJ1-4, with 8 bases identical to TRBD1. This CDR3 comprises 12 residues. Germline CDR1 is MNHEY and CDR2 is SMNVEV (reference sequence). CDR3 sequence reads: CASTGVGEKLFF. CDR3 DNA sequence: TGTGCTTCGACAGGGGTGGGCGAAAAACTGTTTTTT. Combining the CDR3 with reference TRBV27 and TRBJ1-4 gives the whole variable domain EAQVTQNPRYLITVTGKKLTVTCSQNMNHEYMSWYRQDPGLGLRQIYYSMNVEVTDKGDVPEGYKVSRKEKRNFPLILESPSPNQTSLYFCASTGVGEKLFFGSGTQLSVL.

The rearrangement uses TRBV5-1 and TRBJ1-4, with 11 bases lining up with TRBD1. The CDR3 runs to 16 residues. V shed 6 bases and J 6 bases; nucleotides not matched to a gene: 10. Germline V lookup: CDR1 SGHRS, CDR2 YFSETQ. The CDR3 DNA reads TGCGCCAGCAAGCCCGGGACAGGGGGTCAGGATGAAAAACTGTTTTTT. Its translation is CASKPGTGGQDEKLFF. Combining the CDR3 with reference TRBV5-1 and TRBJ1-4 gives the whole variable domain KAGVTQTPRYLIKTRGQQVTLSCSPISGHRSVSWYQQTPGQGLQFLFEYFSETQRNKGNFPGRFSGRQFSNSRSEMNVSTLELGDSALYLCASKPGTGGQDEKLFFGSGTQLSVL.

CDR3: CASSYGELAGDPDYEQYF. The CDR3 DNA follows: TGTGCCAGCAGCTACGGGGAGCTAGCGGGGGACCCAGACTACGAGCAGTACTTC. The chain combines TRBV7-9 with TRBJ2-7, with 10 bases lining up with TRBD2. The CDR3 runs 18 residues. Per germline, CDR1 SEHNR and CDR2 FQNEAQ (reference sequence). The J segment lost 3 bases and the V segment lost 4 bases, leaving 15 bases of the junction unmatched. The variable domain in full, completed from reference TRBV7-9 and TRBJ2-7, reads DTGVSQNPRHKITKRGQNVTFRCDPISEHNRLYWYRQTLGQGPEFLTYFQNEAQLEKSRLLSDRFSAERPKGSFSTLEIQRTEQGDSAMYLCASSYGELAGDPDYEQYFGPGTRLTVT.

The chain combines TRBV5-6 with TRBJ2-7; TRBD2 matches at 8 bases. CDR1 is SGHDT and CDR2 is YYEEEE in the germline V gene. After removal of 2 bases from V and 2 bases from J, the junction contained 3 bases not matched to a gene. The CDR3 is made up of 14 amino acids. The CDR3 sequence is CASSLAGDPYEQYF. The CDR3 bases are TGTGCCAGCAGCTTAGCGGGAGACCCCTACGAGCAGTACTTC.

This clone showed up many times. This rearrangement joins TRBV10-3 to TRBJ2-7; maybe TRBD1 (5 bases). V lost 5 bases and J 3 bases, leaving 8 bases between the germline ends. This CDR3 comprises 12 residues. CDR1 is ENHRY, CDR2 SYGVKD, per germline. The CDR3 reads CAISIQGYEQYF. The DNA for the CDR3 is TGTGCCATCAGTATTCAGGGCTACGAGCAGTACTTC.

This chain uses TRBV10-3 with TRBJ2-7; 9 positions match TRBD1. This CDR3 is 13 amino acids long. In germline, CDR1 is ENHRY, CDR2 SYGVKD. V lost 6 bases to trimming and J lost 3 bases; unmatched junction nucleotides: 3. CDR3 in amino acids: CAIRRTGDYEQYF. DNA of the CDR3: TGTGCCATCAGACGGACAGGGGACTACGAGCAGTACTTC.